Below are 31 T cell receptor beta chains sequenced from a single sample in a study of blood T cells in healthy people across ages. The use of a sample-barcoded 5' primer and a J-beta primer mix characterized a second PCR of roughly 6 to 11 cycles. TCRdb ran MiXCR on the 5' RACE reads and lists one entry per CDR3 protein. This table has about 690,000 distinct CDR3 sequences, over 40% appearing once. Sequenced material: blood. These receptors came from a man at least 80 years old in good health.

A few counts support this clonotype. This chain joins TRBV2 and TRBJ2-1; the D is unclear. Trimming pared 6 bases from V and 3 bases from J, leaving 12 bases between. The CDR3 is made up of 14 amino acids. Germline-derived CDR1 and CDR2 are SNHLY and FYNNEI. CDR3 loop: CASRTSVGYNEQFF. CDR3 DNA: TGTGCCAGCAGAACAAGTGTAGGCTACAATGAGCAGTTCTTC.

The chain joins TRBV6-2 or TRBV6-3 to TRBJ1-5, with TRBD1 matching over 8 bases. J was trimmed by 7 bases and V by 5 bases; bases with no gene match: 10. This CDR3 has 15 residues. Germline loops: CDR1 MNHEY, CDR2 SVGEGT. CDR3 in DNA: TGTGCCAGCAGTCCCTCCAGGGGGCGAGTGCAGCCCCAGCATTTT. It is translated as CASSPSRGRVQPQHF.

The chain links TRBV7-2 to TRBJ2-7, with D possibly called TRBD1 or TRBD2 (5 bases each). The DNA end lines up better with TRBJ2-5; the J call may be wrong. The CDR3 spans 15 residues. Germline lookup yields CDR1 SGHTA and CDR2 FQGNSA. The CDR3 reads CASSQARGSEGTQYF. CDR3 in DNA: TGTGCCAGCAGCCAAGCGAGGGGCTCGGAAGGGACCCAGTACTTC.

On this clonotype: A clone one base away is much larger, so this may be a read error. V and J are TRBV28 and TRBJ2-7; either TRBD1 or TRBD2 may supply D (5 bases each). The CDR3 runs 14 residues. CDR1 and CDR2 (germline): MDHEN, SYDVKM. The CDR3 spells CASSRPGPIYERYF. DNA for the CDR3: TGTGCCAGCAGTCGCCCGGGACCTATCTACGAGCGGTACTTC.

This clonotype was observed a few times. The rearrangement uses TRBV7-9 and TRBJ1-2; 8 bases are shared with TRBD1. V lost 4 bases to trimming and J lost 8 bases; unmatched junction nucleotides: 9. This CDR3 has 14 residues. CDR1 is SEHNR, CDR2 FQNEAQ, per germline (reference sequence). The CDR3 DNA is TGTGCCAGCAGCTCACTATTTGACAGGGGCGGCTACACCTTC. It is translated as CASSSLFDRGGYTF.

This clonotype was detected only a few times. The CDR3 sequence is CASSQFGDRELNEQFF. CDR3 DNA sequence: TGTGCCAGCAGCCAATTTGGGGACAGGGAATTAAATGAGCAGTTCTTC. The genes are TRBV3-1 and TRBJ2-1; the match to TRBD1 covers 9 bases. CDR3 size: 16 residues. The germline gives CDR1 LGHDT, CDR2 YNNKEL (reference sequence). V lost 2 bases to trimming and J lost 7 bases; unmatched junction nucleotides: 9.

This clonotype was seen only a few times. CDR3 amino acids: CASSQEAGPTDTQYF. The CDR3 DNA is TGCGCCAGCAGCCAAGAGGCAGGGCCAACAGATACGCAGTATTTT. The V and J genes are TRBV4-3 and TRBJ2-3; D is possibly TRBD1 (5 bases). CDR3 length: 15 residues. V lost 0 bases to trimming and J lost 3 bases, with 10 bases between them. CDR1 and CDR2 (germline): LGHNA, YSLEER.

This rearrangement joins TRBV7-2 to TRBJ2-3, with 9 bases matching TRBD2. V gave up 4 bases and J gave up 1 base; unmatched junction bases: 12. This CDR3 contains 18 residues. Looked up from germline, CDR1 is SGHTA and CDR2 is FQGNSA. The CDR3 sequence: CASSSRLAGGLGTDTQYF. CDR3 DNA sequence: TGTGCCAGCAGCTCCCGACTTGCGGGGGGGCTCGGCACAGATACGCAGTATTTT.

In its sample, this clonotype was seen a few times. The rearrangement links TRBV6-2 or TRBV6-3 to TRBJ2-5; tentative D call: TRBD1 (6 bases). This CDR3 comprises 11 residues. Trimming shortened V by 7 bases and J by 5 bases, and 8 bases separated the two germline ends. The germline V gene encodes CDR1 MNHEY and CDR2 SVGEGT. Written as DNA, the CDR3 is TGTGCCAGCAACCAGGGGGAGACCCAGTACTTC. Translating gives CASNQGETQYF.

This chain connects TRBV7-2 to TRBJ2-5; TRBD1 aligns across 8 bases. There are 15 residues in the CDR3. The V segment lost 6 bases and the J segment 0 bases; nucleotides outside the gene matches: 6. In germline, CDR1 is SGHTA, CDR2 FQGNSA. CDR3 in amino acids: CASRRTGRHQETQYF. The CDR3 DNA is TGTGCCAGCAGACGGACAGGGAGGCACCAAGAGACCCAGTACTTC.

This chain links TRBV27 with TRBJ2-7; unclear D gene. In germline, CDR1 is MNHEY, CDR2 SMNVEV (reference sequence). V was cut by 3 bases and J by 2 bases, with 14 bases left in between. This CDR3 contains 15 residues. CDR3 nucleotides: TGTGCCAGCAGTTTTTCCACGGGCACTCCCTACGAGCAGTACTTC. Translated: CASSFSTGTPYEQYF.

The V call is TRBV10-3, the J call TRBJ2-7; 14 bases are a match to TRBD2. The CDR3 covers 16 residues. V lost 6 bases and J lost 7; bases outside the gene matches: 11. CDR1 and CDR2 (germline): ENHRY, SYGVKD. In DNA, the CDR3 is TGTGCCATCAGGAATACCAGGACTAGCGGGGGGAATGAGCAGTACTTC. Protein product: CAIRNTRTSGGNEQYF.

Note on this clonotype: Since a much larger clone is just one base distant, this may be a read error. The V and J genes are TRBV2 and TRBJ1-4; tentatively, D is TRBD1 (5 bases). CDR1 SNHLY and CDR2 FYNNEI come from the germline V gene. This CDR3 is built from 15 residues. The CDR3: CTSSDNRGNNEKLFF. The CDR3, as DNA: TGTACCAGCAGTGATAACCGGGGGAATAATGAAAAACTGTTTTTT.

This sequence joins TRBV5-1 and TRBJ1-2, with a possible D match to TRBD1 (6 bases). Germline values: CDR1 SGHRS, CDR2 YFSETQ. CDR3 length: 13 amino acids. V was cut by 2 bases and J by 8 bases, with 13 bases left in between. The CDR3, as DNA: TGCGCCAGCAGCTTCGACAGCGGGGGCGGCTACACCTTC. This sequence encodes CASSFDSGGGYTF.

V and J are TRBV28 and TRBJ2-5; 8 positions agree with TRBD2. J lost 7 bases, V lost 5 bases, and 9 bases had no gene match. CDR3 length: 14 residues. Germline CDR1 is MDHEN and CDR2 is SYDVKM. The CDR3 protein is CASSPGLATGTQYF. The CDR3, as DNA: TGTGCCAGCAGTCCTGGACTAGCCACGGGGACCCAGTACTTC.

The chain recombines TRBV7-3 with TRBJ2-1, with D possibly TRBD1 on 6 matching bases. V was trimmed by 3 bases and J by 8 bases, leaving 11 bases between them. The CDR3 is made up of 13 amino acids. Germline-derived CDR1 and CDR2 are SGHTA and FQGTGA. The CDR3 spells CASSLLQGHEQFF. The CDR3 DNA sequence: TGTGCCAGCAGCTTGCTACAGGGACATGAGCAGTTCTTC. Variable domain in full (rest from reference TRBV7-3 and TRBJ2-1): GAGVSQTPSNKVTEKGKYVELRCDPISGHTALYWYRQSLGQGPEFLIYFQGTGAADDSGLPNDRFFAVRPEGSVSTLKIQRTERGDSAVYLCASSLLQGHEQFFGPGTRLTVL.

This chain links TRBV20-1 with TRBJ2-5; 7 nucleotides agree with TRBD2. Germline V lookup: CDR1 DFQATT, CDR2 SNEGSKA (reference sequence). With 0 bases clipped from V and 3 bases from J, the junction kept 7 bases outside the gene matches. The CDR3 covers 15 residues. The CDR3 sequence is CSARDAGGSKETQYF. DNA of the CDR3: TGCAGTGCTAGAGATGCGGGCGGGAGCAAAGAGACCCAGTACTTC.

CDR3 residues: CASSLSSGSLSYNEQFF. The CDR3 DNA is TGCGCCAGCAGCTTGTCTAGCGGGAGTTTGTCCTACAATGAGCAGTTCTTC. J is TRBJ2-1 and V is TRBV5-1, with TRBD2 matching 10 bases. Per the germline V gene, CDR1 is SGHRS and CDR2 is YFSETQ. V lost 1 base to trimming and J lost 1 base; unmatched junction nucleotides: 5. This CDR3 contains 17 residues. The variable domain in full, completed from reference TRBV5-1 and TRBJ2-1, reads KAGVTQTPRYLIKTRGQQVTLSCSPISGHRSVSWYQQTPGQGLQFLFEYFSETQRNKGNFPGRFSGRQFSNSRSEMNVSTLELGDSALYLCASSLSSGSLSYNEQFFGPGTRLTVL.

The rearrangement links TRBV20-1 to TRBJ2-1; the match to TRBD2 covers 11 bases. Germline CDR1 reads DFQATT; CDR2 reads SNEGSKA (reference sequence). The CDR3 sequence is 16 residues long. The trim removed 3 bases at V and 7 bases at J, leaving 11 bases unmatched. CDR3 residues: CSASRPDSGRANEQFF. DNA for the CDR3: TGCAGTGCTAGCCGGCCGGATAGCGGGAGGGCGAATGAGCAGTTCTTC.

V is TRBV20-1 and J is TRBJ1-4; a weak D match, TRBD1 (5 bases). The germline CDR1 and CDR2 sequences are DFQATT and SNEGSKA (reference sequence). The CDR3 is 19 amino acids. The V end was cut by 4 bases, the J end by 4 bases, with 28 bases between. CDR3 protein: CSAIPGLGGIGTGNEKLFF. The CDR3 DNA is TGCAGTGCTATCCCCGGCCTGGGCGGGATCGGGACCGGTAATGAAAAACTGTTTTTT.

The genes are TRBV24-1 and TRBJ1-5, with a weak D call TRBD1 (6 bases). There are 14 residues in the CDR3. Trimming left V 5 bases short and J 4 bases short, with 11 bases between. CDR1 and CDR2 (germline): KGHDR, SFDVKD. The CDR3 spells CATSGEDSNQPQHF. CDR3 nucleotide sequence: TGTGCCACCAGTGGGGAGGACAGTAATCAGCCCCAGCATTTT.

In its sample, this clonotype was seen a few times. V usage is TRBV9 and J usage is TRBJ2-4; TRBD1 or TRBD2 may be the D gene (5 bases each). The CDR3 runs 13 residues. Trimming took 7 bases from V and 2 from J, leaving 10 bases between them. Germline V gene sequence: CDR1 SGDLS, CDR2 YYNGEE. CDR3 amino acids: CASLAGTKNIQYF. The DNA for the CDR3 is TGTGCCAGCCTAGCAGGGACCAAAAACATTCAGTACTTC. The whole variable domain, remainder taken from reference TRBV9 and TRBJ2-4, is DSGVTQTPKHLITATGQRVTLRCSPRSGDLSVYWYQQSLDQGLQFLIQYYNGEERAKGNILERFSAQQFPDLHSELNLSSLELGDSALYFCASLAGTKNIQYFGAGTRLSVL.

The chain employs TRBV20-1 and TRBJ2-3, with D possibly being TRBD1 (5 bases). Per germline, CDR1 DFQATT and CDR2 SNEGSKA (reference sequence). Trimming took off 5 bases at V and 3 bases at J, with 15 bases between the two ends. This CDR3 has 14 residues. The CDR3 sequence: CSAEIDSRTDTQYF. CDR3 DNA: TGCAGTGCTGAGATCGACAGCCGGACAGATACGCAGTATTTT.

This chain joins TRBV20-1 and TRBJ1-1; D is perhaps TRBD1 (6 bases). The CDR3 spans 13 residues. The germline CDR1 and CDR2 sequences are DFQATT and SNEGSKA (reference sequence). V shed 8 bases and J shed 0 bases, with 13 bases lying between them. The DNA of the CDR3 is TGCAGTAGGAGTGGGGGCTTGAACACTGAAGCTTTCTTT. Translating it yields CSRSGGLNTEAFF.

This clonotype was detected once. The genes are TRBV7-2 and TRBJ2-3; tentative D call: TRBD1 (6 bases). CDR3 length: 16 amino acids. Germline CDR1 is SGHTA and CDR2 is FQGNSA. The V end was cut by 1 base, the J end by 1 base, with 12 bases between. DNA of the CDR3: TGTGCCAGCAGCTTAGTCCCAGGGGTGGGCACAGATACGCAGTATTTT. It translates to CASSLVPGVGTDTQYF.

The rearrangement links TRBV4-3 to TRBJ2-3, with TRBD2 identical over 10 bases. CDR3 size: 17 residues. Trimming at V came to 2 bases and at J to 2 bases, leaving 7 bases not matched to a gene. From germline, CDR1 is LGHNA and CDR2 YSLEER. The CDR3 reads CASSQSERGGPTDTQYF. DNA of the CDR3: TGCGCCAGCAGCCAATCGGAGCGGGGGGGCCCCACAGATACGCAGTATTTT.

The count of this clonotype is one. The rearrangement links TRBV9 to TRBJ2-5; D possibly corresponds to TRBD1 (5 bases). This CDR3 is built from 16 residues. CDR1 is SGDLS, CDR2 YYNGEE, per germline. V dropped 0 bases and J dropped 2 bases, with 14 bases sitting between them. The CDR3 sequence: CASSVAARVRQETQYF. As DNA, the CDR3 is TGTGCCAGCAGCGTAGCGGCCAGGGTCAGGCAAGAGACCCAGTACTTC.

Worth noting for this clonotype: Compared with germline, one end of the junction differs, possibly owing to a read error. The chain couples TRBV7-9 to TRBJ2-5; 7 nucleotides align to TRBD2. This CDR3 region has 16 residues. Germline lookup yields CDR1 SEHNR and CDR2 FQNEAQ (reference sequence). CDR3 region: CASSQRDPVNQETQYF. The DNA for the CDR3 is TGTGCCAGCAGCCAGCGGGACCCAGTAAACCAGGAGACCCAGTACTTC.

The chain combines TRBV3-1 with TRBJ1-5, with unresolved D. Germline V lookup: CDR1 LGHDT, CDR2 YNNKEL (reference sequence). V lost 2 bases and J lost 7, with 12 bases in between. The CDR3 spans 14 residues. CDR3 in DNA: TGTGCCAGCAGCCAATCATCCCTTAGGCAGCCCCAGCATTTT. This translates into CASSQSSLRQPQHF.

The chain combines TRBV2 with TRBJ2-2; D is unresolved. V was pared by 8 bases and J by 5 bases, with 12 bases between. The germline V gene has CDR1 SNHLY and CDR2 FYNNEI. The CDR3 covers 13 residues. The CDR3 here is CASRLIRTGELFF. For the CDR3, the DNA is TGTGCCAGCCGGCTTATTCGGACCGGGGAGCTGTTTTTT.

A few counts support this clonotype. In nucleotides, the CDR3 is TGTGCCAGCCAATTAGGACTTTCCTATGGCTACACCTTC. It translates to CASQLGLSYGYTF. The chain has TRBV7-2 and TRBJ1-2; unclear D gene. This CDR3 region has 13 residues. Germline V gives CDR1 SGHTA, CDR2 FQGNSA. V was clipped by 8 bases and J by 4 bases, with 14 bases between them. Full variable domain (missing parts from reference TRBV7-2 and TRBJ1-2): GAGVSQSPSNKVTEKGKDVELRCDPISGHTALYWYRQSLGQGLEFLIYFQGNSAPDKSGLPSDRFSAERTGGSVSTLTIQRTQQEDSAVYLCASQLGLSYGYTFGSGTRLTVV.